The 15 T cell receptor beta chains below come from one sample, sequenced in a study of T cell changes during pregnancy in multiple sclerosis (dated by TCRdb to about 2019). Receptor amplification or capture employed the immunoSEQ multiplex PCR assay. Entries here come from immuneACCESS through TCRdb and include only in-frame sequences with V and J called. Some clones fail to appear in such tables; in the studies checked, an unresolved V gene covers under half of the shortfall, and the cause of the remainder is unknown. The sample table shows fewer than 13,000 clones, and 83% are seen once. Around 17% of the sample is held by the ten biggest clonotypes. The source was CD8+ T cells from peripheral blood mononuclear cells, collected in the third trimester of pregnancy. The receptor source for this set is a female donor in good health, enrolled as a control in a pregnancy study.

The V and J genes are TRBV4-1 and TRBJ1-1, with TRBD1 identical over 8 bases. The junction had 11 bases not matched to a gene; V was cut back by 2 bases and J by 3 bases. Germline CDR1 reads MGHRA; CDR2 reads YSYEKL. This CDR3 has 17 residues. The CDR3 spells CASSQRTGGGQYTEAFF. The CDR3 region has the DNA TGCGCCAGCAGCCAACGAACAGGGGGAGGTCAGTACACTGAAGCTTTCTTT.

The chain employs TRBV15 and TRBJ1-2; D perhaps matches TRBD1 (6 bases). The CDR3 is 16 residues long. The germline V gene encodes CDR1 LNHNV and CDR2 YYDKDF (reference sequence). The ends were cut back, 0 bases at V and 7 bases at J, with 18 bases in the middle. CDR3 sequence reads: CATSRDRGRDPGGYTF. Written as DNA, the CDR3 is TGTGCCACCAGCAGAGACAGGGGACGCGACCCCGGTGGCTACACCTTC.

The gene calls are TRBV6-4 and TRBJ2-3; 10 nucleotides line up with TRBD1. The length of the CDR3 is 15 residues. V shed 6 bases and J 5 bases; nucleotides not matched to a gene: 8. In germline, CDR1 is MRHNA, CDR2 SNTAGT. The CDR3 sequence: CASSPTGGAIDTQYF. The CDR3 coding sequence is TGTGCCAGCAGCCCGACAGGGGGCGCGATAGATACGCAGTATTTT.

J is TRBJ1-5 and V is TRBV28; D not resolved. The CDR3 is 15 residues long. The germline gives CDR1 MDHEN, CDR2 SYDVKM. V was shortened by 2 bases and J by 4 bases, with 12 bases between the two germline ends. CDR3 sequence: CASSLTLQFNQPQHF. The CDR3 DNA follows: TGTGCCAGCAGTTTAACCCTCCAGTTTAATCAGCCCCAGCATTTT.

This chain links TRBV19 with TRBJ1-5, with D perhaps TRBD1 (6 bases). CDR3 length equals 14 residues. Germline V CDR1 and CDR2: LNHDA, SQIVND (reference sequence). V dropped 6 bases and J dropped 0 bases, with 9 bases sitting between them. This chain's CDR3 is CASSLDSSNQPQHF. As DNA, the CDR3 is TGTGCCAGTAGCCTGGACAGTAGCAATCAGCCCCAGCATTTT.

V gene TRBV7-3 combines with J gene TRBJ2-3; 11 nucleotides line up with TRBD2. The CDR3 loop spans 16 amino acids. Per germline, CDR1 SGHTA and CDR2 FQGTGA. The trim removed 4 bases at V and 1 base at J, leaving 4 bases unmatched. CDR3 sequence reads: CASSSPTSGGTDTQYF. CDR3 coding DNA: TGTGCCAGCAGCTCGCCGACTAGCGGGGGCACAGATACGCAGTATTTT.

The chain is built from TRBV4-2 and TRBJ2-7; the match to TRBD1 covers 7 bases. CDR3 size: 16 residues. Germline CDR1 reads LGHNA; CDR2 reads YNFKEQ. The V segment lost 0 bases and the J segment 2 bases; nucleotides outside the gene matches: 7. The CDR3 is CASSQDGGDRAYEQYF. The DNA for the CDR3 is TGTGCCAGCAGCCAAGATGGCGGAGACAGGGCCTACGAGCAGTACTTC.

This sequence joins TRBV6-4 and TRBJ2-1; TRBD2 matches 12 bases. Germline CDR1 MRHNA, CDR2 SNTAGT. The length of the CDR3 is 15 residues. The trim removed 3 bases at V and 8 bases at J, leaving 5 bases unmatched. The CDR3 DNA follows: TGTGCCAGCAGTGATACGACTAGCGGGGGAGATGAGCAGTTCTTC. This codes for CASSDTTSGGDEQFF.

The V gene is TRBV9, the J gene TRBJ1-1; 11 nucleotides agree with TRBD1. The length of the CDR3 is 15 residues. The germline V gene has CDR1 SGDLS and CDR2 YYNGEE. The junction had 6 bases not matched to a gene; V was cut back by 4 bases and J by 4 bases. This CDR3 is CASSPDRGLGTEAFF. The CDR3 nucleotides read TGTGCCAGCAGCCCGGACAGGGGGCTGGGCACTGAAGCTTTCTTT. The full variable domain, rest sourced from reference TRBV9 and TRBJ1-1, is DSGVTQTPKHLITATGQRVTLRCSPRSGDLSVYWYQQSLDQGLQFLIQYYNGEERAKGNILERFSAQQFPDLHSELNLSSLELGDSALYFCASSPDRGLGTEAFFGQGTRLTVV.

The chain uses TRBV10-3 and TRBJ2-3; 8 nucleotides match TRBD1. V was clipped by 11 bases and J by 5 bases; unmatched bases: 6. Germline values: CDR1 ENHRY, CDR2 SYGVKD. This CDR3 is built from 12 residues. Here the CDR3 reads CAVGTGQDTQYF. The CDR3 DNA reads TGTGCCGTCGGGACAGGTCAAGATACGCAGTATTTT.

The chain links TRBV27 to TRBJ2-5; TRBD2 agrees at 9 bases. The CDR3 spans 16 residues. V was pared by 5 bases and J by 0 bases, with 7 bases of the junction left unmatched. Germline-derived CDR1 and CDR2 are MNHEY and SMNVEV (reference sequence). The CDR3, as DNA: TGTGCCAGCAGTCCAATAGCGGGAGAAAACCAAGAGACCCAGTACTTC. As protein: CASSPIAGENQETQYF.

Written as DNA, the CDR3 is TGTGCCAGCAGCCAAACAGGGGGGGGGCACACAGATACGCAGTATTTT. Translated: CASSQTGGGHTDTQYF. This chain links TRBV6-4 with TRBJ2-3, with D possibly TRBD1 on 8 matching bases. Trimming removed 6 bases at V and 2 bases at J, with 18 bases between. Germline values: CDR1 MRHNA, CDR2 SNTAGT. The CDR3 length is 16 residues.

This chain links TRBV9 with TRBJ2-1, with 8 bases matching TRBD2. CDR1 SGDLS and CDR2 YYNGEE come from the germline V gene. With 2 bases clipped from V and 0 bases from J, the junction kept 1 base outside the gene matches. The length of the CDR3 is 15 residues. The CDR3 is CASSVSGSSYNEQFF. DNA for the CDR3: TGTGCCAGCAGCGTGAGCGGGAGCTCCTACAATGAGCAGTTCTTC.

A few counts support this clone. The CDR3 loop is CASSVTGDSNQPQHF. The CDR3 DNA follows: TGTGCCAGCAGCGTTACAGGGGATAGCAATCAGCCCCAGCATTTT. The V gene is TRBV5-6, the J gene TRBJ1-5; 7 bases are shared with TRBD1. V was pared by 4 bases and J by 0 bases, with 4 bases of the junction left unmatched. Germline V gives CDR1 SGHDT, CDR2 YYEEEE. This CDR3 has 15 amino acids.

This rearrangement joins TRBV30 to TRBJ2-7; tentative D call: TRBD2 (6 bases). The V gene's germline CDR1 is GTSNPN and CDR2 SVGIG (reference sequence). There are 13 residues in the CDR3. Trimming removed 0 bases from V and 4 bases from J, with 10 bases in between. CDR3 bases: TGTGCCTGGAGTGTACTAGCCGGATACGAGCAGTACTTC. Its translation: CAWSVLAGYEQYF.